A selection of T cell receptor beta chains follows, all from one sample in a study of monozygotic twins with inflammatory bowel disease. After re-calling the 5' RACE reads, TCRdb lists one entry per CDR3 protein, DNA absent. The sample has 150,000 to 200,000 distinct CDR3 sequences. Sequencing was done on a sample of blood. These receptors were collected from a human donor with ulcerative colitis or Crohn's disease, or a healthy co-twin of an affected twin (not recorded which). CDR3s include the opening cysteine and the closing phenylalanine or tryptophan.

j_call cdr3_length v_call cdr3_aa
TRBJ2-7 17 TRBV6-1 CASIAPPTGAFGDEQYF
TRBJ2-5 16 TRBV6-5 CASSYSRDPKRETQYF
TRBJ2-1 11 TRBV20-1 CSATPPAEQFF
TRBJ1-2 14 TRBV3-1 CASSQAGQVYGYTF
TRBJ2-2 16 TRBV15 CATSRDKRGVTGELFF
TRBJ2-3 15 TRBV6-2/TRBV6-3 CASRRVGLGAVTQYF
TRBJ1-5 13 TRBV11-2 CASSLDRDTPQHF
TRBJ2-3 16 TRBV12-3/TRBV12-4 CASSLSGVYASDTQYF
TRBJ2-3 11 TRBV30 CAWSVGDTQYF
TRBJ2-1 12 TRBV11-2 CASGRSVPEQFF
TRBJ2-1 14 TRBV20-1 CSAPSGSSYNEQFF
TRBJ1-2 16 TRBV28 CASSLWDEGDNYGYTF
TRBJ2-7 16 TRBV7-2 CASSLGGSGTVYEQYF
TRBJ2-1 21 TRBV12-3/TRBV12-4 CASSFPLPTSGRFRAYNEQFF
TRBJ1-1 16 TRBV12-3/TRBV12-4 CASTSSRTGEGTEAFF
TRBJ2-5 15 TRBV7-2 CASSRMPGPQETQYF
TRBJ1-5 15 TRBV6-1 CASSAGTGFYQPQHF
TRBJ2-7 12 TRBV20-1 CSARPRQYEQYF
TRBJ2-3 13 TRBV29-1 CSVDSTSTDTQYF
TRBJ2-3 16 TRBV4-3 CASSQEEAKGLDTQYF
TRBJ1-3 15 TRBV2 CASTPGEFAGNTIYF
TRBJ2-4 17 TRBV7-2 CASSLASGGRAKNIQYF
TRBJ2-3 16 TRBV15 CATSRVAGGPSDTQYF
TRBJ2-7 14 TRBV5-1 CASSLRGVPYEQYF
TRBJ2-1 15 TRBV4-3 CASSRPGQDYNEQFF
TRBJ2-1 12 TRBV12-3/TRBV12-4 CASSLGIDEQFF
TRBJ1-4 15 TRBV29-1 CSVRLTPPPNEKLFF
TRBJ2-1 16 TRBV3-1 CASSPTGTSGHNEQFF
TRBJ1-3 17 TRBV28 CASSTGTGTRGRNTIYF
TRBJ2-1 17 TRBV12-3/TRBV12-4 CASSLDLAGLSYNEQFF
TRBJ2-7 14 TRBV7-9 CASSDRDRPYEQYF
TRBJ2-1 18 TRBV20-1 CSARGPGGQLSSYNEQFF
TRBJ2-5 13 TRBV20-1 CSARDGGQETQYF
TRBJ2-5 15 TRBV5-1 CASSLGSPVRETQYF
TRBJ2-7 16 TRBV12-3/TRBV12-4 CASSFRSGRYADEQYF
TRBJ2-7 11 TRBV30 CAWSASDEQYF
TRBJ2-3 16 TRBV29-1 CSVEGGSRRSTDTQYF
TRBJ2-1 16 TRBV7-6 CASSLVRRGDNYEQFF
TRBJ2-3 16 TRBV29-1 CSVGLRTLPATDTQYF
TRBJ2-6 13 TRBV14 CASSLSGANVLTF
TRBJ2-7 15 TRBV4-1 CASSQESSRTYEQYF
TRBJ2-1 14 TRBV5-1 CASSGGQASPEQFF
TRBJ1-1 11 TRBV30 CAWSRTPRTFF
TRBJ1-6 16 TRBV7-6 CASSFRDRGTNSPLHF
TRBJ1-1 16 TRBV20-1 CSARNGTHPMNTEAFF
TRBJ2-1 18 TRBV29-1 CSVEDPASGGTTYNEQFF
TRBJ1-2 13 TRBV27 CASSTRRTYGYTF
TRBJ1-3 16 TRBV7-2 CASTDTRGVSGNTIYF
TRBJ1-6 15 TRBV10-3 CAIQPGPGGNSPLHF
TRBJ1-6 14 TRBV12-3/TRBV12-4 CASSFELNNSPLHF
TRBJ1-1 12 TRBV29-1 CSVTTGRTEAFF
TRBJ1-1 15 TRBV7-9 CASSRLARQFSEAFF
TRBJ2-2 15 TRBV5-1 CASSGGTTNTGELFF
TRBJ1-2 15 TRBV27 CASRDPASGFYGYTF
TRBJ2-7 11 TRBV29-1 CSVATVYEQYF
TRBJ2-7 13 TRBV20-1 CSGSRDTAYEQYF
TRBJ1-6 11 TRBV30 CAWMGGSPLHF
TRBJ1-1 14 TRBV20-1 CSARDGANVGEAFF
TRBJ1-4 15 TRBV5-1 CASSLEPWTNEKLFF
TRBJ1-1 13 TRBV27 CASSSVWSTEAFF